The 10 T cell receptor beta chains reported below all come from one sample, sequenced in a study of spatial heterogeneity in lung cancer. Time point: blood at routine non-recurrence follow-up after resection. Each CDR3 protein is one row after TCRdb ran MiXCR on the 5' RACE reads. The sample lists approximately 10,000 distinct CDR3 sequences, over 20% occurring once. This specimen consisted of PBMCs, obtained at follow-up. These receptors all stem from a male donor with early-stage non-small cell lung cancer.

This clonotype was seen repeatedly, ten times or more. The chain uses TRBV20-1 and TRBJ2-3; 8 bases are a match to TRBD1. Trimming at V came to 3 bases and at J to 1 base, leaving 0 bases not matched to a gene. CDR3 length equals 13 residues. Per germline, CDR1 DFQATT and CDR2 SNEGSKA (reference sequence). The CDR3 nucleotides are TGCAGTGCTAGGACAGGGGGCACAGATACGCAGTATTTT. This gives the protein CSARTGGTDTQYF.

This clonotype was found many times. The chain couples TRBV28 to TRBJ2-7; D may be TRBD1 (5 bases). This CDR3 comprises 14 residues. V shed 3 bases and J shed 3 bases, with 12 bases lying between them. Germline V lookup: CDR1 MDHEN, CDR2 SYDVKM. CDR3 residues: CASSFRWGYYEQYF. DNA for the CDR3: TGTGCCAGCAGTTTTCGGTGGGGCTACTACGAGCAGTACTTC.

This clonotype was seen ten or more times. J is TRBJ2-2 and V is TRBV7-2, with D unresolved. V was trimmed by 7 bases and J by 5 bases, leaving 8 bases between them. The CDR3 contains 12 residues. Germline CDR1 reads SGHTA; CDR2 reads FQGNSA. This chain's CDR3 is CASTRRTGELFF. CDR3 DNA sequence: TGTGCCAGCACCCGTCGAACCGGGGAGCTGTTTTTT.

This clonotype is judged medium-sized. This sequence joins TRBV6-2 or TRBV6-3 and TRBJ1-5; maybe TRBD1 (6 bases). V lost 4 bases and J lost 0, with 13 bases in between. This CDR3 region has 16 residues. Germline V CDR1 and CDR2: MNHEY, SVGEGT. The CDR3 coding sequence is TGTGCCAGCAGTTCGATACAGGGCCATAGCAATCAGCCCCAGCATTTT. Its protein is CASSSIQGHSNQPQHF.

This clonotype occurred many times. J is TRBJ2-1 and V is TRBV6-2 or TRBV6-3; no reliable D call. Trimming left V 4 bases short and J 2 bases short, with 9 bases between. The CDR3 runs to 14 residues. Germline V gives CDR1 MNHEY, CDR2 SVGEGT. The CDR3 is CASSSGFPYNEQFF. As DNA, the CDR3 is TGTGCCAGCAGTTCAGGTTTCCCCTACAATGAGCAGTTCTTC.

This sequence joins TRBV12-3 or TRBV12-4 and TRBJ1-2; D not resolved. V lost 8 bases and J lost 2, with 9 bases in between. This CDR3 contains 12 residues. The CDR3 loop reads CASGDLNYGYTF. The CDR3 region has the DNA TGTGCCAGCGGGGATTTAAACTATGGCTACACCTTC.

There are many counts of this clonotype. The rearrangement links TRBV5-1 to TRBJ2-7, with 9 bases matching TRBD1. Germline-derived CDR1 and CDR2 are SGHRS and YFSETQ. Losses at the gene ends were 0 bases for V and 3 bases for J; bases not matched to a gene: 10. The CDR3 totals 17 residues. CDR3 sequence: CASSLEPWTGDYYEQYF. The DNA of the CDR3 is TGCGCCAGCAGCTTGGAACCTTGGACAGGGGATTACTACGAGCAGTACTTC.

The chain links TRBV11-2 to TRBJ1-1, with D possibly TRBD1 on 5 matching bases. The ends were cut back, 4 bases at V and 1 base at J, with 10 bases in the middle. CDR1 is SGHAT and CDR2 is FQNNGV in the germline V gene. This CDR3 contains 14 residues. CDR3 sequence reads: CASSSQGPNTEAFF. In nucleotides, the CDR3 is TGTGCCAGCAGCTCTCAGGGACCGAACACTGAAGCTTTCTTT.

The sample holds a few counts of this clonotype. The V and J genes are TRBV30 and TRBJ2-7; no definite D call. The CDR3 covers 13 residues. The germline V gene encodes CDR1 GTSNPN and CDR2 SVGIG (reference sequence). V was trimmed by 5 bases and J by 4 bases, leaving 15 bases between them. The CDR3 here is CAWGTPPAYEQYF. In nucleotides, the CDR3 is TGTGCCTGGGGCACACCCCCAGCATACGAGCAGTACTTC.

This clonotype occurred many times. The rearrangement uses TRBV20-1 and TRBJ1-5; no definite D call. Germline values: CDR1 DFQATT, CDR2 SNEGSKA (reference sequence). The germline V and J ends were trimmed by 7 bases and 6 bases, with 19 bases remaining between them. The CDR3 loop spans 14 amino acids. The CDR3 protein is CSDKLRVAGQPQHF. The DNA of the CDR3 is TGCAGTGATAAACTAAGGGTGGCGGGTCAGCCCCAGCATTTT.